Listed here are 3 T cell receptor beta chains from one sample, sequenced in a study of T cells expressing NK-cell markers. With the 5' RACE reads reprocessed, TCRdb shows one record per CDR3 protein and no DNA. Found here are 500,000 to 700,000 distinct CDR3 sequences; the top ten clones hold approximately 4%. The source material was blood T cells: a sorted CD56 or NKG2C T cell subset, CD4+ or CD8+ T cells, or bulk PBMC T cells (not recorded which). Source of these receptors: a man aged 18 to 30 in good health.

The rearrangement joins TRBV30 to TRBJ2-2; TCRdb indicates TRBD2, and absent DNA this call remains unverified. Germline V gene lookup returns CDR1 GTSNPN and CDR2 SVGIG (reference sequence). This CDR3 comprises 15 residues. CDR3 protein: CAWGTSGSRPGELFF.

The CDR3 region is CSAQGGGHQETQYF. The genes are TRBV20-1 and TRBJ2-5; TCRdb indicates TRBD1, and absent DNA this call remains unverified. Germline V gives CDR1 DFQATT, CDR2 SNEGSKA (reference sequence). The CDR3 extends over 14 amino acids.

V gene TRBV6-2 or TRBV6-3 combines with J gene TRBJ2-1; TCRdb lists TRBD2, though no DNA is available to test this call. CDR3 size: 20 residues. The germline V gene encodes CDR1 MNHEY and CDR2 SVGEGT. The CDR3 is CASSYDGTGGGTSGSGEQFF.